This T cell receptor (beta chain) was found in a study of T cell responses to AZD1222 COVID-19 vaccine. Clones were read by immunoSEQ multiplex PCR, and TCRdb kept only the in-frame ones, dropping some. This repertoire shows about 72,000 clones, 70% to 90% found once; its top ten account for around 30%. Pooling was applied to second doses at about 4 or about 12 weeks. CDR1 SGHNT and CDR2 YENEEA come from the germline V gene. Trimming took off 5 bases at V and 7 bases at J, with 17 bases between the two ends. The CDR3 extends over 14 amino acids. This clonotype was sampled from an adult who received the AZD1222 COVID-19 vaccine. The chain uses TRBV11-3 and TRBJ1-2, with a possible D match to TRBD1 (5 bases). The specimen comprised peripheral blood, sampled 28 days after the second AZD1222 dose. The CDR3 here is CASSALTGRVGYTF. The CDR3 DNA sequence: TGTGCCAGCAGCGCCCTAACCGGCAGGGTTGGCTACACCTTC.